These 26 T cell receptor beta chains share one sample of origin, sequenced in a study of early T cells in non-severe SARS-CoV-2 infection. Each CDR3 protein gets one entry after TCRdb re-called the 5' RACE reads with MiXCR. This repertoire shows 80,000 to 95,000 distinct CDR3 sequences, around 17% found once; its top ten account for 5.1%. The material was whole blood, obtained at baseline. These receptors all stem from an adult who was a healthcare worker with PCR-confirmed SARS-CoV-2 infection or an uninfected control (not recorded which).

Only a few counts were recorded for this clonotype. The V and J genes are TRBV12-3 or TRBV12-4 and TRBJ2-3; D may be TRBD2 (5 bases). This CDR3 has 11 residues. With 5 bases removed from V and 12 bases from J, the gap between germline ends came to 12 bases. CDR3 coding DNA: TGTGCCAGCAGTACTAGGATGGGACAGTATTTT. As protein: CASSTRMGQYF.

The V call is TRBV2, the J call TRBJ1-1, with 8 bases fitting TRBD1. Germline V gene data show CDR1 as SNHLY and CDR2 as FYNNEI. Trimming cost V 5 bases and J 1 base; bases outside gene matches: 6. The CDR3 covers 15 residues. In DNA, the CDR3 is TGTGCCAGCAGTCAAAACGGACAGGGGAACACTGAAGCTTTCTTT. Its translation is CASSQNGQGNTEAFF.

This clonotype has ten or more counts. This chain uses TRBV7-2 with TRBJ2-6, with no clear D. V lost 5 bases and J 1 base, leaving 12 bases between the germline ends. This CDR3 has 16 amino acids. Germline lookup yields CDR1 SGHTA and CDR2 FQGNSA. The CDR3 spells CASSPSRRSGANVLTF. The DNA for the CDR3 is TGTGCCAGCAGCCCTAGTAGGCGATCTGGGGCCAACGTCCTGACTTTC.

This clonotype was found many times. This chain uses TRBV5-1 with TRBJ2-3, with 16 bases identical to TRBD2. Germline-derived CDR1 and CDR2 are SGHRS and YFSETQ. The CDR3 runs 18 residues. Trimming cost V 4 bases and J 1 base; bases outside gene matches: 6. In DNA, the CDR3 is TGCGCCAGCAGCCCGGGACTAGCGGGAGGGCCGGGCACAGATACGCAGTATTTT. Residues: CASSPGLAGGPGTDTQYF.

This sequence joins TRBV28 and TRBJ1-1, with D possibly matching TRBD1 (6 bases). The CDR3 sequence is 14 residues long. Germline values: CDR1 MDHEN, CDR2 SYDVKM. V lost 7 bases and J 9 bases, leaving 21 bases between the germline ends. The CDR3 spells CASITQAARGKAFF. As DNA, the CDR3 is TGTGCCAGCATCACCCAGGCGGCTAGGGGGAAAGCTTTCTTT.

This clonotype was detected many times. The gene calls are TRBV28 and TRBJ2-2; the D gene is possibly TRBD1 (6 bases). With 5 bases removed from V and 5 bases from J, the gap between germline ends came to 12 bases. This CDR3 contains 14 residues. The V gene's germline CDR1 is MDHEN and CDR2 SYDVKM. This chain's CDR3 is CASSVTGLTGELFF. CDR3 DNA: TGTGCCAGCAGTGTTACAGGGTTGACCGGGGAGCTGTTTTTT. Drawing the rest from reference TRBV28 and TRBJ2-2, the complete variable domain is DVKVTQSSRYLVKRTGEKVFLECVQDMDHENMFWYRQDPGLGLRLIYFSYDVKMKEKGDIPEGYSVSREKKERFSLILESASTNQTSMYLCASSVTGLTGELFFGEGSRLTVL.

The rearrangement uses TRBV7-6 and TRBJ2-3; D is unresolved. V shed 1 base and J shed 4 bases, with 12 bases lying between them. The CDR3 contains 15 residues. Germline lookup yields CDR1 SGHVS and CDR2 FNYEAQ. CDR3 amino acids: CASSLVSGRPDTQYF. The CDR3 nucleotides are TGTGCCAGCAGCTTAGTCTCAGGACGCCCAGATACGCAGTATTTT.

This clonotype was recorded at least ten times. The V and J genes are TRBV6-4 and TRBJ2-3, with 12 positions matching TRBD1. V shed 2 bases, J shed 4 bases, and the junction held 1 base outside the gene matches. Germline lookup yields CDR1 MRHNA and CDR2 SNTAGT. This CDR3 contains 15 residues. The CDR3 here is CASSDGTGGPDTQYF. The CDR3 coding sequence is TGTGCCAGCAGTGACGGGACAGGGGGCCCAGATACGCAGTATTTT.

In its sample, this clonotype was seen a few times. The chain recombines TRBV20-1 with TRBJ2-1; TRBD2 matches 8 bases. Germline V CDR1 and CDR2: DFQATT, SNEGSKA (reference sequence). V lost 4 bases, J lost 2 bases, and 4 bases stayed unmatched. The length of the CDR3 is 14 residues. The DNA of the CDR3 is TGCAGTGCTACCCTAGCGGGCACCTACAATGAGCAGTTCTTC. The encoded protein is CSATLAGTYNEQFF.

This chain uses TRBV12-5 with TRBJ2-1; D gene ambiguous. The CDR3 spans 12 residues. Germline CDR1 reads LGHNT; CDR2 reads FRNRAP. Trimming pared 6 bases from V and 2 bases from J, leaving 5 bases between. This chain's CDR3 is CASGPTYNEQFF. In nucleotides, the CDR3 is TGTGCTAGTGGACCTACCTACAATGAGCAGTTCTTC.

In its sample, this clonotype was seen many times. The CDR3, as DNA: TGCAGTGCTACCCGGACAGGGCCTGGAAACACCATATATTTT. Its protein is CSATRTGPGNTIYF. This chain joins TRBV20-1 and TRBJ1-3; 8 positions agree with TRBD1. Losses at the gene ends were 4 bases for V and 2 bases for J; bases not matched to a gene: 4. The CDR3 runs to 14 residues. Germline assignment: CDR1 DFQATT and CDR2 SNEGSKA (reference sequence).

This chain links TRBV11-2 with TRBJ1-1, with a tentative D call TRBD1 (5 bases). The V gene lost 0 bases and the J gene lost 5 bases, with 13 bases spanning the gap. The CDR3 covers 15 residues. From germline, CDR1 is SGHAT and CDR2 FQNNGV. CDR3 sequence (DNA): TGTGCCAGCAGCTTAGATTACGGGGGGAGGACTGAAGCTTTCTTT. Its translation: CASSLDYGGRTEAFF. Full variable domain (outside the CDR3, taken from reference TRBV11-2 and TRBJ1-1): EAGVAQSPRYKIIEKRQSVAFWCNPISGHATLYWYQQILGQGPKLLIQFQNNGVVDDSQLPKDRFSAERLKGVDSTLKIQPAKLEDSAVYLCASSLDYGGRTEAFFGQGTRLTVV.

This clonotype was detected only a few times. The chain is built from TRBV4-1 and TRBJ2-7, with TRBD1 as a possible D gene (6 bases). CDR1 MGHRA and CDR2 YSYEKL come from the germline V gene. V was clipped by 0 bases and J by 3 bases, with 24 bases between them. This CDR3 spans 19 amino acids. The CDR3 DNA reads TGCGCCAGCAGCCAAGACTATAGCCGCTTTGGGAACAGGGACTACGAGCAGTACTTC. Translation: CASSQDYSRFGNRDYEQYF.

This clonotype was observed a few times. The gene calls are TRBV28 and TRBJ2-1; 15 bases are shared with TRBD2. This CDR3 region has 17 residues. Losses at the gene ends were 1 base for V and 6 bases for J; bases not matched to a gene: 4. CDR1 and CDR2 (germline): MDHEN, SYDVKM. CDR3 nucleotides: TGTGCCAGCAGTTTATCGGGACTAGCGGGAGGCTTCAATGAGCAGTTCTTC. Amino acids: CASSLSGLAGGFNEQFF.

This clonotype was counted many times. The gene calls are TRBV11-2 and TRBJ2-2; D not resolved. V dropped 5 bases and J dropped 2 bases, with 9 bases sitting between them. CDR3 length: 14 amino acids. CDR1 and CDR2 (germline): SGHAT, FQNNGV. Here the CDR3 DNA reads TGTGCCAGCAGCGTTTGGGGAAACACCGGGGAGCTGTTTTTT. Protein product: CASSVWGNTGELFF.

This chain uses TRBV29-1 with TRBJ2-3; D not certain. The CDR3 consists of 11 residues. CDR1 and CDR2 from the germline V gene are SQVTM and ANQGSEA. Trimming cost V 7 bases and J 4 bases, with 9 bases left between them. Here the CDR3 reads CSARPPDTQYF. The CDR3 bases are TGCAGCGCGCGGCCCCCAGATACGCAGTATTTT.

This clonotype was seen at least ten times. The chain links TRBV2 to TRBJ2-3; D call uncertain. CDR1 and CDR2 from the germline V gene are SNHLY and FYNNEI. V was pared by 5 bases and J by 5 bases, with 8 bases between. The CDR3 loop spans 12 amino acids. The CDR3 nucleotides read TGTGCCAGCAGTAGAGGTTTAGATACGCAGTATTTT. This encodes CASSRGLDTQYF.

The sample holds a few counts of this clonotype. The chain joins TRBV20-1 to TRBJ2-5, with a possible D match to TRBD2 (5 bases). Germline values: CDR1 DFQATT, CDR2 SNEGSKA (reference sequence). This CDR3 spans 14 amino acids. V shed 0 bases and J shed 12 bases, with 20 bases lying between them. In DNA, the CDR3 is TGCAGTGCTAGAGATATGCGGCTAGCCGGGGTGAAGTACTTC. Translating gives CSARDMRLAGVKYF.

The chain employs TRBV9 and TRBJ2-1; 9 bases are a match to TRBD1. CDR1 and CDR2 (germline): SGDLS, YYNGEE. This CDR3 has 14 amino acids. The V and J ends lost 2 bases and 4 bases, in that order; junction bases with no gene match: 1. The CDR3 here is CASSVGTGYNEQFF. The CDR3 DNA reads as TGTGCCAGCAGCGTCGGGACAGGGTACAATGAGCAGTTCTTC.

J is TRBJ2-1 and V is TRBV5-6; weak D call: TRBD2 (6 bases). Trimming left V 0 bases short and J 8 bases short, with 12 bases between. This CDR3 region has 14 residues. Germline V gene data show CDR1 as SGHDT and CDR2 as YYEEEE. The CDR3 loop is CASSLGREWDEQFF. The CDR3 coding sequence is TGTGCCAGCAGCTTGGGGAGGGAGTGGGATGAGCAGTTCTTC.

Ten or more counts support this clonotype. The chain couples TRBV7-6 to TRBJ2-5, with D unclear. V was clipped by 5 bases and J by 4 bases, with 11 bases between them. The CDR3 is 13 residues long. CDR1 is SGHVS and CDR2 is FNYEAQ in the germline V gene. CDR3 amino acids: CASSGRLAETQYF. In DNA, the CDR3 is TGTGCCAGCAGCGGAAGGTTGGCAGAGACCCAGTACTTC.

The chain joins TRBV18 to TRBJ1-2, with D uncertain. There are 15 residues in the CDR3. V lost 0 bases and J lost 3, with 11 bases in between. Germline V gives CDR1 KGHSH, CDR2 LQKENI. This CDR3 reads CASSPPGGIHYGYTF. CDR3 coding DNA: TGTGCCAGCTCACCACCGGGCGGAATTCACTATGGCTACACCTTC.

V usage is TRBV9 and J usage is TRBJ1-1; no clear D. There are 14 residues in the CDR3. With 4 bases removed from V and 8 bases from J, the gap between germline ends came to 18 bases. Germline loops: CDR1 SGDLS, CDR2 YYNGEE. The CDR3 DNA reads as TGTGCCAGCAGCCCAAGACTACACCGAACCGAAGCTTTCTTT. This encodes CASSPRLHRTEAFF. The full variable domain, rest sourced from reference TRBV9 and TRBJ1-1, is DSGVTQTPKHLITATGQRVTLRCSPRSGDLSVYWYQQSLDQGLQFLIQYYNGEERAKGNILERFSAQQFPDLHSELNLSSLELGDSALYFCASSPRLHRTEAFFGQGTRLTVV.

This clonotype has just one count. This rearrangement joins TRBV28 to TRBJ2-5; 9 bases line up with TRBD1. From germline, CDR1 is MDHEN and CDR2 SYDVKM. The CDR3 runs 15 residues. Trimming took 4 bases from V and 5 from J; bases not matched to a gene: 8. The chain's CDR3 is CASSSGTGKWETQYF. CDR3 nucleotides: TGTGCCAGCAGTTCCGGGACAGGGAAATGGGAGACCCAGTACTTC.

This clonotype was counted between two and nine times. The rearrangement joins TRBV20-1 to TRBJ2-5; 7 nucleotides align to TRBD2. This CDR3 is 14 amino acids long. Germline V CDR1 and CDR2: DFQATT, SNEGSKA (reference sequence). The junction had 7 bases not matched to a gene; V was cut back by 4 bases and J by 2 bases. The CDR3 sequence: CSATKAGLQETQYF. In DNA, the CDR3 is TGCAGTGCTACAAAAGCGGGACTTCAAGAGACCCAGTACTTC.

V gene TRBV7-2 combines with J gene TRBJ2-2; TRBD2 matches 8 bases. Trimming took 0 bases from V and 6 from J; bases not matched to a gene: 3. The germline gives CDR1 SGHTA, CDR2 FQGNSA. This CDR3 has 15 residues. In DNA form, the CDR3 reads TGTGCCAGCAGCTTAGCCGGGAGGGTCTCCGGGGAGCTGTTTTTT. It specifies CASSLAGRVSGELFF.